This TCR beta chain was profiled in a study of OX40 agonist ivuxolimab in advanced cancers. Study background: Ivuxolimab was delivered to patients intravenously every 2 weeks at doses spanning 0.01 to 10 mg/kg. Findings and caveats of the study: CD4+ and CD8+ T cells in blood underwent clonal expansion by week 6 at 0.1 to 3.0 mg/kg.

Trimming took off 5 bases at V and 6 bases at J, with 10 bases between the two ends. The CDR3 totals 12 residues. CDR1 is LNHDA and CDR2 is SQIVND in the germline V gene (reference sequence). Generated by immunoSEQ multiplex PCR, the TCRdb table keeps only in-frame clones and is missing some. Of around 110,000 clones in the sample, approximately 90% were seen once. Comments on this clone: Antigen: not known.

The chain employs TRBV19 and TRBJ1-2; D unresolved. Here the sequenced sample was CD4+ or CD8+ T cells sorted from blood, taken in a trial of the OX40 agonist ivuxolimab. The source is an adult with an advanced solid tumor such as melanoma, head and neck, liver or kidney cancer. CDR3 in DNA: TGTGCCAGTAGTGACCGGGCTGATGGCTACACCTTC. It codes for CASSDRADGYTF.